These 21 T cell receptor beta chains were all obtained from the same sample, sequenced in a study of blood T cell repertoires in COVID-19. TCRdb's copy holds only in-frame clones and misses some; the assay was immunoSEQ multiplex PCR. The table has around 230,000 clones, about 85% seen once; the top ten hold roughly 7%. The specimen was peripheral blood. The receptors shown here come from a man aged 55 to 69 who had recovered from COVID-19.

This clone rates as medium-sized. V is TRBV5-1 and J is TRBJ1-2, with 7 bases lining up with TRBD1. After removal of 4 bases from V and 8 bases from J, the junction contained 14 bases not matched to a gene. Germline-derived CDR1 and CDR2 are SGHRS and YFSETQ. CDR3 length: 15 residues. This chain's CDR3 is CASSPSEGALGGYTF. Written as DNA, the CDR3 is TGCGCCAGCAGCCCCTCTGAGGGGGCGCTTGGAGGCTACACCTTC.

The CDR3 reads CSASFGSGGILETQYF. CDR3 DNA sequence: TGCAGTGCTAGTTTCGGGAGCGGGGGGATTTTAGAGACCCAGTACTTC. This chain links TRBV20-1 with TRBJ2-5; 9 bases are a match to TRBD2. The CDR3 spans 16 residues. The V and J ends lost 3 bases and 4 bases, in that order; junction bases with no gene match: 12. The germline CDR1 and CDR2 sequences are DFQATT and SNEGSKA (reference sequence).

The rearrangement uses TRBV6-5 and TRBJ2-2; D gene ambiguous. The germline V gene has CDR1 MNHEY and CDR2 SVGAGI. The CDR3 is 15 amino acids. V was cut by 0 bases and J by 8 bases, with 13 bases left in between. The CDR3: CASSYSRRRSGELFF. The CDR3 nucleotides are TGTGCCAGCAGTTACTCGAGAAGGAGAAGTGGGGAGCTGTTTTTT.

J is TRBJ2-1 and V is TRBV9, with 13 bases lining up with TRBD2. The CDR3 sequence is 17 residues long. The V and J ends lost 3 bases and 5 bases, in that order; junction bases with no gene match: 8. Per germline, CDR1 SGDLS and CDR2 YYNGEE. The CDR3, as DNA: TGTGCCAGCAGCGCTCGACTAGCGGGGGGTAGGGACAATGAGCAGTTCTTC. Amino acids: CASSARLAGGRDNEQFF. Full variable domain (rest looked up from reference TRBV9 and TRBJ2-1): DSGVTQTPKHLITATGQRVTLRCSPRSGDLSVYWYQQSLDQGLQFLIQYYNGEERAKGNILERFSAQQFPDLHSELNLSSLELGDSALYFCASSARLAGGRDNEQFFGPGTRLTVL.

The V and J genes are TRBV4-2 and TRBJ1-5; tentatively, D is TRBD1 (5 bases). CDR3 length: 14 residues. V lost 4 bases and J 4 bases, leaving 11 bases between the germline ends. Germline CDR1 and CDR2: LGHNA and YNFKEQ. The CDR3 region is CASSPGGYNQPQHF. The CDR3 region has the DNA TGTGCCAGCAGCCCCGGGGGGTATAATCAGCCCCAGCATTTT.

This chain joins TRBV2 and TRBJ2-7; D is undetermined. Germline loops: CDR1 SNHLY, CDR2 FYNNEI. The CDR3 is made up of 12 amino acids. V was shortened by 7 bases and J by 4 bases, with 11 bases between the two germline ends. The CDR3 DNA is TGTGCCAGCACCTCACTCTATTACGAGCAGTACTTC. Translation: CASTSLYYEQYF.

V is TRBV11-3 and J is TRBJ2-3; weak D call: TRBD2 (6 bases). Germline V gene lookup returns CDR1 SGHNT and CDR2 YENEEA. The CDR3 has 13 residues. Deletions cut 4 bases from V and 4 bases from J, with 9 bases between. The CDR3 DNA follows: TGTGCCAGCAGCTCAAGGGACTCAGATACGCAGTATTTT. Protein: CASSSRDSDTQYF.

The V and J genes are TRBV19 and TRBJ1-6, with D possibly being TRBD1 (5 bases). The V and J ends lost 7 bases and 10 bases respectively, with 17 bases between them. Germline CDR1 and CDR2: LNHDA and SQIVND (reference sequence). CDR3 length equals 14 residues. CDR3 nucleotides: TGTGCCAGTAAGGAGGAGGGGACTTGGTCACCCCTCCACTTT. Its protein product is CASKEEGTWSPLHF.

This clone was seen a single time. J is TRBJ1-1 and V is TRBV30, with 8 bases lining up with TRBD1. The junction had 13 bases not matched to a gene; V was cut back by 5 bases and J by 5 bases. The CDR3 totals 15 residues. The V gene's germline CDR1 is GTSNPN and CDR2 SVGIG (reference sequence). CDR3 amino acids: CAWSVRRTGWTEAFF. The CDR3, as DNA: TGTGCCTGGTCGGTAAGGCGGACAGGGTGGACTGAAGCTTTCTTT.

The V call is TRBV27, the J call TRBJ2-7, with a possible D match to TRBD1 (6 bases). V was shortened by 6 bases and J by 2 bases, with 17 bases between the two germline ends. This CDR3 is 15 amino acids long. Germline CDR1 MNHEY, CDR2 SMNVEV (reference sequence). CDR3 sequence reads: CASRGGGIGAYEQYF. Written as DNA, the CDR3 is TGTGCCAGCAGAGGGGGTGGAATTGGAGCCTACGAGCAGTACTTC.

The chain employs TRBV3-1 (or the pseudogene TRBV3-2) and TRBJ2-5; TRBD1 matches 12 bases. This CDR3 has 14 amino acids. CDR1 is LGHDT and CDR2 is YNNKEL in the germline V gene (reference sequence). Trimming at V came to 4 bases and at J to 8 bases, leaving 5 bases not matched to a gene. CDR3: CASSRGTGGTTQYF. DNA for the CDR3: TGTGCCAGCAGCCGAGGGACAGGGGGCACAACCCAGTACTTC.

The rearrangement uses TRBV2 and TRBJ1-5; D perhaps matches TRBD1 (5 bases). The CDR3 loop spans 14 amino acids. The germline V gene has CDR1 SNHLY and CDR2 FYNNEI. Trimming removed 6 bases at V and 7 bases at J, with 16 bases between. CDR3 protein: CASRPDWGEQPQHF. The CDR3 coding sequence is TGTGCCAGCAGACCCGACTGGGGGGAACAGCCCCAGCATTTT. Full variable domain (rest looked up from reference TRBV2 and TRBJ1-5): EPEVTQTPSHQVTQMGQEVILRCVPISNHLYFYWYRQILGQKVEFLVSFYNNEISEKSEIFDDQFSVERPDGSNFTLKIRSTKLEDSAMYFCASRPDWGEQPQHFGDGTRLSIL.

The CDR3 sequence is CASSEDAGGQTEAFF. The CDR3 DNA reads as TGTGCCAGCAGTGAAGATGCAGGGGGCCAAACTGAAGCTTTCTTT. This rearrangement joins TRBV6-1 to TRBJ1-1; 8 bases agree with TRBD1. Per germline, CDR1 MNHNS and CDR2 SASEGT. This CDR3 has 15 amino acids. Trimming took 1 base from V and 5 from J; bases not matched to a gene: 6.

The V call is TRBV9, the J call TRBJ2-5; 9 bases are a match to TRBD2. The J segment lost 1 base and the V segment lost 4 bases, leaving 8 bases of the junction unmatched. CDR1 and CDR2 from the germline V gene are SGDLS and YYNGEE. The CDR3 runs to 16 residues. The CDR3 DNA reads as TGTGCCAGCAGCCCTAGGACTAGCGCCGGCCAAGAGACCCAGTACTTC. It encodes CASSPRTSAGQETQYF.

CDR3 sequence: CSARHGNTEAFF. CDR3 DNA: TGCAGCGCTCGACACGGAAACACTGAAGCTTTCTTT. The chain carries TRBV29-1 and TRBJ1-1; D gene ambiguous. The germline CDR1 and CDR2 sequences are SQVTM and ANQGSEA. Trimming stripped 7 bases from V and 2 bases from J, with 11 bases between. CDR3 length: 12 residues.

V gene TRBV10-3 combines with J gene TRBJ2-7, with D possibly matching TRBD2 (5 bases). Germline CDR1 reads ENHRY; CDR2 reads SYGVKD. Trimming pared 7 bases from V and 3 bases from J, leaving 10 bases between. The CDR3 covers 12 residues. The CDR3 is CAIKGSGYEQYF. The CDR3 coding sequence is TGTGCCATCAAGGGCAGCGGCTACGAGCAGTACTTC.

The V and J genes are TRBV15 and TRBJ1-4, with D unclear. The CDR3 is 14 residues long. Germline-derived CDR1 and CDR2 are LNHNV and YYDKDF (reference sequence). Trimming pared 1 base from V and 3 bases from J, leaving 6 bases between. In DNA form, the CDR3 reads TGTGCCACCAGCAGAGGCGGATCTAATGAAAAACTGTTTTTT. Translation gives CATSRGGSNEKLFF.

The rearrangement joins TRBV27 to TRBJ2-5; D is unresolved. Trimming left V 5 bases short and J 0 bases short, with 7 bases between. CDR3 length equals 13 residues. Looked up from germline, CDR1 is MNHEY and CDR2 is SMNVEV (reference sequence). The CDR3 loop reads CASSKRYQETQYF. As DNA, the CDR3 is TGTGCCAGCAGTAAACGGTACCAAGAGACCCAGTACTTC.

The V and J genes are TRBV11-2 and TRBJ1-6; the D gene is possibly TRBD1 (5 bases). This CDR3 region has 15 residues. Trimming shortened V by 2 bases and J by 5 bases, and 10 bases separated the two germline ends. Germline CDR1 reads SGHAT; CDR2 reads FQNNGV. The CDR3 is CASSLQGLDNSPLHF. CDR3 DNA sequence: TGTGCCAGCAGCTTACAGGGCCTAGATAATTCACCCCTCCACTTT.

The V call is TRBV5-1, the J call TRBJ1-1, with D possibly being TRBD1 (6 bases). CDR1 SGHRS and CDR2 YFSETQ come from the germline V gene. This CDR3 is 15 amino acids long. V was trimmed by 0 bases and J by 5 bases, leaving 14 bases between them. DNA for the CDR3: TGCGCCAGCAGCTTGGTCGGGGGGCTCAGTACTGAAGCTTTCTTT. This sequence encodes CASSLVGGLSTEAFF. The whole variable domain, filled in from reference TRBV5-1 and TRBJ1-1, reads KAGVTQTPRYLIKTRGQQVTLSCSPISGHRSVSWYQQTPGQGLQFLFEYFSETQRNKGNFPGRFSGRQFSNSRSEMNVSTLELGDSALYLCASSLVGGLSTEAFFGQGTRLTVV.

The chain couples TRBV4-2 to TRBJ1-2; the D is unclear. The CDR3 has 15 residues. V was shortened by 3 bases and J by 1 base, with 12 bases between the two germline ends. Per germline, CDR1 LGHNA and CDR2 YNFKEQ. The CDR3 bases are TGTGCCAGCAGCCATTCAGGATACCGTAACTATGGCTACACCTTC. It encodes CASSHSGYRNYGYTF.